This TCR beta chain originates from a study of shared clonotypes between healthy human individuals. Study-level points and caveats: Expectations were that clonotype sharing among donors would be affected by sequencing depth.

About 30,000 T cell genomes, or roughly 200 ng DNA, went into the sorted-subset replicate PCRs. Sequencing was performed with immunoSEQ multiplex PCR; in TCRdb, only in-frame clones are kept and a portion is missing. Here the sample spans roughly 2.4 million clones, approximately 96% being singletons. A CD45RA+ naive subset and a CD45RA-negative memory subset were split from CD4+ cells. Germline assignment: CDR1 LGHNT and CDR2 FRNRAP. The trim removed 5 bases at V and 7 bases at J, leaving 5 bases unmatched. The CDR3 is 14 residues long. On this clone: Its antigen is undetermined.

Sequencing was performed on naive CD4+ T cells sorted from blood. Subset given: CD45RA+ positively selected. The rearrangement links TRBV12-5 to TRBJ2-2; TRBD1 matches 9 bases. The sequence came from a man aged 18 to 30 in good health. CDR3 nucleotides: TGTGCTAGTGGTACCACAGGGGGCTACGGGGAGCTGTTTTTT. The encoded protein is CASGTTGGYGELFF.